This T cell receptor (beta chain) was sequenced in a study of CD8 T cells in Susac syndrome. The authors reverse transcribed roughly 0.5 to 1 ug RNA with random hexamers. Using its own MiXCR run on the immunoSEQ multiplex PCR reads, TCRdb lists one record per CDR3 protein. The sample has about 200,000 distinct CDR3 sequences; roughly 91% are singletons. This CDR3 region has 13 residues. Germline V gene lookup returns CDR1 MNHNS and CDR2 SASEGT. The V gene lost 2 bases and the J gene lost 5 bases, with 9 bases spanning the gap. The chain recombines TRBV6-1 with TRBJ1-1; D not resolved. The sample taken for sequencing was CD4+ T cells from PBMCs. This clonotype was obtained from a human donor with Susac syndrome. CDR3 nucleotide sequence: TGTGCCAGCAGTGAAAGGTCCTTTACTGAAGCTTTCTTT. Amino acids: CASSERSFTEAFF.